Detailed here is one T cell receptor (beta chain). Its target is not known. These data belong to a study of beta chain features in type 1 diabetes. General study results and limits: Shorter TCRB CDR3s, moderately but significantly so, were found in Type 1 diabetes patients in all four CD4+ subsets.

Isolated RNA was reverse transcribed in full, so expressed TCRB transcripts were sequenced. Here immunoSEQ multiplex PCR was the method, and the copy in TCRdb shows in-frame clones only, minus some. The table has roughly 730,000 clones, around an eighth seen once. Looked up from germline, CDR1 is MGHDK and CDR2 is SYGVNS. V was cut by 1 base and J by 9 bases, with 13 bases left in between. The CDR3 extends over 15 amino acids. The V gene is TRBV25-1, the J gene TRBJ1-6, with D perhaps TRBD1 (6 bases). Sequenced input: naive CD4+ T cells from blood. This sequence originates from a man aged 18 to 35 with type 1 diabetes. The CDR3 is CASSESPRGASPLHF. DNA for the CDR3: TGTGCCAGCAGTGAATCGCCGCGGGGGGCTTCACCCCTCCACTTT.